This TCR beta chain was recorded in a study of neurological immune-mediated disorders. Germline CDR1 reads DFQATT; CDR2 reads SNEGSKA (reference sequence). The junction had 6 bases not matched to a gene; V was cut back by 0 bases and J by 2 bases. The CDR3 sequence is 16 residues long. Unsorted libraries were prepared from 2 million PBMCs held at -80 C. TCRdb re-called the 5' RACE reads through MiXCR, storing one row per CDR3 protein. The profile shows about 50,000 distinct CDR3 sequences, around a tenth of them singletons. The sequence was obtained from a man between 65 and 85 years old with HTLV-1-associated myelopathy (HAM/TSP). This chain uses TRBV20-1 with TRBJ2-1; 8 nucleotides align to TRBD1. The source material was PBMCs. CDR3 DNA sequence: TGCAGTGCTAGAGAGGTCCAGGGGGCGGCCTACAATGAGCAGTTCTTC. This translates into CSAREVQGAAYNEQFF.